The count of the clone carrying this T cell receptor beta chain is one. Its antigen is still unknown. The sample's time point: week 5, during vaccination. Doses of 300 ug of mutant IDH1 20-mer peptide were given with topical imiquimod. The data were obtained in a study of a mutant IDH1 vaccine in newly diagnosed glioma. TCRdb keeps only in-frame clones here, not all; method: immunoSEQ multiplex PCR. The sample lists tens of thousands of clones; roughly 90% were seen once. The study, taken as a whole, reports: Top-clonotype changes in peripheral T cells seemed unrelated to pseudoprogression.

V shed 6 bases, J shed 2 bases, and the junction held 3 bases outside the gene matches. The CDR3 loop spans 14 amino acids. Germline values: CDR1 ENHRY, CDR2 SYGVKD. This specimen consisted of PBMCs, obtained from a glioma patient whose treatment included an IDH1 peptide vaccine. The source of this sequence is a woman in her forties or fifties with glioma. The V gene is TRBV10-3, the J gene TRBJ2-3, with 9 positions matching TRBD1. DNA for the CDR3: TGTGCCATCAGGGACAGGGGCGACACAGATACGCAGTATTTT. It specifies CAIRDRGDTDTQYF.